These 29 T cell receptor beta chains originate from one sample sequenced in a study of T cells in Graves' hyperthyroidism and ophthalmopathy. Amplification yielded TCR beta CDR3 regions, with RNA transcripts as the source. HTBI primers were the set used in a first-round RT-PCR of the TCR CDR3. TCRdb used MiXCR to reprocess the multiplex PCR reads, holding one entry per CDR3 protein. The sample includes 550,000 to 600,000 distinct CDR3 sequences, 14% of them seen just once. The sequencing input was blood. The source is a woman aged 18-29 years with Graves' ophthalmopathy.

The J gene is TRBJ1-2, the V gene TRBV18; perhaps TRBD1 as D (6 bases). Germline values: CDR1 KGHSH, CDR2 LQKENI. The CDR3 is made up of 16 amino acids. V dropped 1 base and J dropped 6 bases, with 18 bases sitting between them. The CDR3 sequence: CASSPRQGSFQDGYTF. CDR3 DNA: TGTGCCAGCTCACCACGTCAGGGGTCCTTTCAGGATGGCTACACCTTC.

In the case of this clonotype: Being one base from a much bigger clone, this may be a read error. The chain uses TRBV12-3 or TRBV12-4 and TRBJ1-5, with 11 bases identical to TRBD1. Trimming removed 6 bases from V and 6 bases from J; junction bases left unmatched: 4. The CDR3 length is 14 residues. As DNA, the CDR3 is TGTGCCAGCAGCCTGGACAGGGGGCTTCAGCCCCAGCATTTT. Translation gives CASSLDRGLQPQHF.

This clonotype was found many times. The CDR3 nucleotides read TGTGCCAGCAGTAAAGGAAGTTCAGACAATGAGCAGTTCTTC. It encodes CASSKGSSDNEQFF. V gene TRBV2 combines with J gene TRBJ2-1; unclear D gene. V lost 5 bases to trimming and J lost 5 bases, with 13 bases between them. The CDR3 is 14 residues long. Germline V CDR1 and CDR2: SNHLY, FYNNEI.

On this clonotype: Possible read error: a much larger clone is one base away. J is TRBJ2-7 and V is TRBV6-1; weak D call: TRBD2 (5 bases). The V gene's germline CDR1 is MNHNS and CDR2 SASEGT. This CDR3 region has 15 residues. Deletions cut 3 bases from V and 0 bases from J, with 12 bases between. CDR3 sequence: CASSDEGWYSYEQYF. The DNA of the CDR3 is TGTGCCAGCAGTGATGAGGGTTGGTACTCCTACGAGCAGTACTTC.

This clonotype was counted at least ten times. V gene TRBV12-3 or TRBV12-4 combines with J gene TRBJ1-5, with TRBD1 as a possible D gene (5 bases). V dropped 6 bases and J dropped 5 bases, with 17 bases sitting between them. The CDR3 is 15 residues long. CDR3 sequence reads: CASRGGPRGDQPQHF. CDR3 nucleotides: TGTGCCAGCAGGGGGGGACCCCGAGGGGATCAGCCCCAGCATTTT.

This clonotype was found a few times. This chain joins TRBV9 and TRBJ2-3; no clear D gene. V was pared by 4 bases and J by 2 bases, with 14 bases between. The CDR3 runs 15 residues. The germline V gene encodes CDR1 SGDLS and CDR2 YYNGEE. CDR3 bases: TGTGCCAGCAGCCCCCGGAGAGCCGACACAGATACGCAGTATTTT. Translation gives CASSPRRADTDTQYF.

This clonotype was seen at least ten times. CDR3: CASSYSGDKNIQYF. CDR3 coding DNA: TGTGCCAGCAGTTACTCGGGGGATAAAAACATTCAGTACTTC. The genes are TRBV6-2 or TRBV6-3 and TRBJ2-4; D is perhaps TRBD1 or TRBD2 (5 bases each). Trimming took 0 bases from V and 4 from J, leaving 7 bases between them. The CDR3 spans 14 residues. In germline, CDR1 is MNHEY, CDR2 SVGEGT.

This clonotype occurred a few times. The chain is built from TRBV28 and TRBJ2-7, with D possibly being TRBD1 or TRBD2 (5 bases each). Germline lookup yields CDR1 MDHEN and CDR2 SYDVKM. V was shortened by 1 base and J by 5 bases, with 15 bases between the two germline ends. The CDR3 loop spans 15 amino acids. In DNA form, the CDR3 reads TGTGCCAGCAGTTTATTAGTGGGACCGGCAAACGAGCAGTACTTC. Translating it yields CASSLLVGPANEQYF.

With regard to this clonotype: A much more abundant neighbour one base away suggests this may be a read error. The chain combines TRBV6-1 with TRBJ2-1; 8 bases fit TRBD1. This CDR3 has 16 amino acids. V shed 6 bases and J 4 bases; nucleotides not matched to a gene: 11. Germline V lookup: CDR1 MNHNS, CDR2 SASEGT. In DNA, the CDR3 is TGTGCCAGCAGATCTTTCTGCAGGGGGCGTTACAATGAGCAGTTCTTC. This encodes CASRSFCRGRYNEQFF.

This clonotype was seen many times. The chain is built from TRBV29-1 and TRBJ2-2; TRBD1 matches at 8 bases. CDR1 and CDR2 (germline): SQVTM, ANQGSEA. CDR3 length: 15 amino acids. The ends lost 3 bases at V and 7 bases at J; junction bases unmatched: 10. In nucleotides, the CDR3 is TGCAGCGTTGATGGCAGGGGGCGGCCGGGCGGGGAGCTGTTTTTT. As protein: CSVDGRGRPGGELFF.

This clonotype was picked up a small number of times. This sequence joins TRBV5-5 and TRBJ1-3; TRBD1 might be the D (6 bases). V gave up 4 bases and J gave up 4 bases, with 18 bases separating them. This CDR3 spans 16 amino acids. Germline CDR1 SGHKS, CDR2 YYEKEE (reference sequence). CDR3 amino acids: CASSPMWGLTGNTIYF. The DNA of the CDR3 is TGTGCCAGCAGCCCTATGTGGGGGCTAACCGGAAACACCATATATTTT.

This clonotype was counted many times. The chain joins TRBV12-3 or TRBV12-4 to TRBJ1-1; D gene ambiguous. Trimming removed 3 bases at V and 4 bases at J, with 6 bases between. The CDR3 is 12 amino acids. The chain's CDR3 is CASSFFGTEAFF. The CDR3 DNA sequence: TGTGCCAGCAGTTTCTTTGGCACTGAAGCTTTCTTT.

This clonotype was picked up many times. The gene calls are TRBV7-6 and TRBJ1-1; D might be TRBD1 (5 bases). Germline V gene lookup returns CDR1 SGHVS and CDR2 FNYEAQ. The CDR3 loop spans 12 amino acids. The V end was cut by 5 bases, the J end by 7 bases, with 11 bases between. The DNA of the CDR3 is TGTGCCAGCAGCCAGGCAGGGATTGAAGCTTTCTTT. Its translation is CASSQAGIEAFF.

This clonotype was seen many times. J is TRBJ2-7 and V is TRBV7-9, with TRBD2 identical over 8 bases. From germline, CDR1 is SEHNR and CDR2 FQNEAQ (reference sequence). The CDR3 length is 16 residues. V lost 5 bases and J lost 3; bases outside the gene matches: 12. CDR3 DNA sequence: TGTGCCAGCAGCCCGCCCTTAGCGGGAACTGGCTACGAGCAGTACTTC. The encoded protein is CASSPPLAGTGYEQYF.

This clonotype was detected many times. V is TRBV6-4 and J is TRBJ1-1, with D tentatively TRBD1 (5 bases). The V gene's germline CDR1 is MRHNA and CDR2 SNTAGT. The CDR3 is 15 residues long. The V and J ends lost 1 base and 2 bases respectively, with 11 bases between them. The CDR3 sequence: CASSDWGPINTEAFF. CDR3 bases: TGTGCCAGCAGTGACTGGGGACCGATCAACACTGAAGCTTTCTTT.

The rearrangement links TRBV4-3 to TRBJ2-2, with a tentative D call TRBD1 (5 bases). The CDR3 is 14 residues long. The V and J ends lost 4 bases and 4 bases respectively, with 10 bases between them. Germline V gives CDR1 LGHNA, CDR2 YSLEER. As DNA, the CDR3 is TGCGCCAGCAGCCCTGGACACAGCACCGGGGAGCTGTTTTTT. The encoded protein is CASSPGHSTGELFF.

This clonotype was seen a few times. The CDR3 loop reads CASSGRAGETQYF. CDR3 in DNA: TGCGCCAGCAGTGGACGGGCGGGCGAGACGCAGTATTTT. The chain joins TRBV10-2 to TRBJ2-3; tentative D call: TRBD2 (5 bases). Trimming stripped 4 bases from V and 9 bases from J, with 14 bases between. The CDR3 sequence is 13 residues long. Germline CDR1 and CDR2: WSHSY and SAAADI.

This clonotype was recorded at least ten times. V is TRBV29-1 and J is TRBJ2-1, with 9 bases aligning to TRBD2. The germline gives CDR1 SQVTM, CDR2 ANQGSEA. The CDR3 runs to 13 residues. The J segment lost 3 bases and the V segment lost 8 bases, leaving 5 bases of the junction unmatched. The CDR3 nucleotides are TGCAGCCATAGCGGGGGAATCTACAATGAGCAGTTCTTC. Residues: CSHSGGIYNEQFF.

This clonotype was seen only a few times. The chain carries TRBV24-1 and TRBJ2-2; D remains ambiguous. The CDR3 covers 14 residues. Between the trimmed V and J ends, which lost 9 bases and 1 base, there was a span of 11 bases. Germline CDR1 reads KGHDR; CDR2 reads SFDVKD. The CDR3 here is CATRRSGNTGELFF. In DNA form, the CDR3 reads TGTGCCACCCGGCGGTCCGGGAACACCGGGGAGCTGTTTTTT.

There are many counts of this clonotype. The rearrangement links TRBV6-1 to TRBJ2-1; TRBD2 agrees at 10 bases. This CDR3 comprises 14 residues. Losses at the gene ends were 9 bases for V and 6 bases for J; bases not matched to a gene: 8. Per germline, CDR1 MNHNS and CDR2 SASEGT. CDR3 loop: CASDPSGRANEQFF. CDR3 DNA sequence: TGTGCCAGTGACCCGAGCGGGAGGGCCAATGAGCAGTTCTTC.

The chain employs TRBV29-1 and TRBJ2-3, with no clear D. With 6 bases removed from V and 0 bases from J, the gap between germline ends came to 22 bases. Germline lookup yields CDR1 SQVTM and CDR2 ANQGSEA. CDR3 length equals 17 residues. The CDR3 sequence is CSVVSTHFLSSTDTQYF. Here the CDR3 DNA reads TGCAGCGTCGTGTCTACTCATTTCCTAAGTAGCACAGATACGCAGTATTTT.

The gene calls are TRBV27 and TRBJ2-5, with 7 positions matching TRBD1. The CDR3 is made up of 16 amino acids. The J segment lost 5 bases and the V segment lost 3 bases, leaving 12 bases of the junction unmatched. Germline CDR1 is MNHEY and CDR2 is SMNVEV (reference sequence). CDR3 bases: TGTGCCAGCAGTTTGCCAGGGACAGTCCAAGGGGAGACCCAGTACTTC. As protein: CASSLPGTVQGETQYF.

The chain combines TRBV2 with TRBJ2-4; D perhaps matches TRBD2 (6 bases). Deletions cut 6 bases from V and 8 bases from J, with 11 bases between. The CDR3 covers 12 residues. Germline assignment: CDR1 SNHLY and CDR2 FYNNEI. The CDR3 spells CASRPREDIQYF. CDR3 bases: TGTGCCAGCAGGCCAAGGGAGGACATTCAGTACTTC.

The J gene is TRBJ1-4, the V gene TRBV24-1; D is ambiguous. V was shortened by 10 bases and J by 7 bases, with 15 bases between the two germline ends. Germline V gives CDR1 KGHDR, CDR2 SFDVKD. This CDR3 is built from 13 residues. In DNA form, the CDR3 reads TGTGCCACTTCCGCCGACTGGGGTGAAAAACTGTTTTTT. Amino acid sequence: CATSADWGEKLFF.

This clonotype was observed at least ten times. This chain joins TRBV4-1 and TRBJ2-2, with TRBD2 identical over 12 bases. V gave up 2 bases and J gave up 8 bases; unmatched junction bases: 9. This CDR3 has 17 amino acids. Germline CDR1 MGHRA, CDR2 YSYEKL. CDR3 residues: CASSQLDLGLAGGELFF. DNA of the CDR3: TGCGCCAGCAGCCAACTCGACTTGGGACTAGCGGGTGGGGAGCTGTTTTTT.

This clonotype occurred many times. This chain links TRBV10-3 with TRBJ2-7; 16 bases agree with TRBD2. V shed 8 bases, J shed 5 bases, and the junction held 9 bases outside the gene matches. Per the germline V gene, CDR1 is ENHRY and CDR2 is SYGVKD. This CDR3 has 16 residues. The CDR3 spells CAISSIGTSGRDEQYF. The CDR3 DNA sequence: TGTGCCATCTCATCTATCGGGACTAGCGGGAGGGACGAGCAGTACTTC.

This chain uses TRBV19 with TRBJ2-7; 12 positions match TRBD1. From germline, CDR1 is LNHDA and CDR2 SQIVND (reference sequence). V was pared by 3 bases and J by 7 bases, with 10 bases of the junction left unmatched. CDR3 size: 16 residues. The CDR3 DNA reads TGTGCCAGTAGTATGGGGGACAGGGGGCCCCTCGGAGAGCAGTACTTC. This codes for CASSMGDRGPLGEQYF. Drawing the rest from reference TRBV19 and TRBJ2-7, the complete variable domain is DGGITQSPKYLFRKEGQNVTLSCEQNLNHDAMYWYRQDPGQGLRLIYYSQIVNDFQKGDIAEGYSVSREKKESFPLTVTSAQKNPTAFYLCASSMGDRGPLGEQYFGPGTRLTVT.

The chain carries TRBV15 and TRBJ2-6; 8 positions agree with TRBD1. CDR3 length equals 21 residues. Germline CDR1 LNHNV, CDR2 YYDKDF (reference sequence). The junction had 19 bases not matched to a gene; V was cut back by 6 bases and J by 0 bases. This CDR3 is CATRAPPLRTGRSSGANVLTF. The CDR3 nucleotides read TGTGCCACCAGGGCGCCTCCACTACGGACAGGGAGAAGCTCTGGGGCCAACGTCCTGACTTTC.

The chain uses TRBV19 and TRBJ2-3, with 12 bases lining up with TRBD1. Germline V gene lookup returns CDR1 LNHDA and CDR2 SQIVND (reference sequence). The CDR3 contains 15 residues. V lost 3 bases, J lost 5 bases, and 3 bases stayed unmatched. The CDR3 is CASSMGQGAGDTQYF. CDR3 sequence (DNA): TGTGCCAGTAGTATGGGACAGGGGGCGGGAGATACGCAGTATTTT.